The next 19 T cell receptor beta chains were all read from a single sample in a study of T cell responses to AZD1222 COVID-19 vaccine (dated by TCRdb to 2020 to 2022). Reading the label with the study, this specimen's time point is: baseline before first vaccination. The protocol used for the library was the immunoSEQ multiplex PCR assay. Drawn from immuneACCESS, this table holds only the in-frame rearrangements with V and J called that TCRdb kept. Clones are partly lost; checked studies trace under half to an unresolved V gene and leave the rest unexplained. Across this sample there are roughly 130,000 clones, with roughly nine tenths seen only once. Around 1.7% of the sample goes to the ten largest clones. Here the sequenced sample was peripheral blood, taken on day 0 of AZD1222 vaccination. These receptors were taken from an adult in good health.

The chain employs TRBV7-8 and TRBJ1-2; 9 bases line up with TRBD1. The CDR3 has 15 amino acids. Germline CDR1 and CDR2: SGHVS and FQNEAQ. V shed 1 base and J 7 bases; nucleotides not matched to a gene: 7. The CDR3 nucleotides read TGTGCCAGCAGCTTAGAGGGACAGGGAACCTCTGGCTACACCTTC. It translates to CASSLEGQGTSGYTF.

Here the CDR3 reads CASRVTGIWDGYTF. The CDR3 bases are TGTGCCAGCAGGGTCACAGGGATTTGGGACGGCTACACCTTC. The rearrangement joins TRBV2 to TRBJ1-2; D may be TRBD1 (6 bases). The V end lost 6 bases, the J end lost 8 bases, and 19 bases lay between the germline ends. The CDR3 loop spans 14 amino acids. CDR1 and CDR2 (germline): SNHLY, FYNNEI.

This chain connects TRBV5-8 to TRBJ2-7; tentative D call: TRBD2 (5 bases). The CDR3 is made up of 14 amino acids. From germline, CDR1 is SGHTS and CDR2 YDEGEE. Trimming left V 4 bases short and J 2 bases short, with 13 bases between. The CDR3 DNA sequence: TGTGCCAGCAGCCAACGGACTGGGGCCTACGAGCAGTACTTC. Its protein product is CASSQRTGAYEQYF.

This clone showed up just once. The chain combines TRBV5-1 with TRBJ2-2; D is possibly TRBD2 (6 bases). V dropped 4 bases and J dropped 1 base, with 14 bases sitting between them. Germline assignment: CDR1 SGHRS and CDR2 YFSETQ. The CDR3 has 16 amino acids. CDR3 amino acids: CASSPDAGWNTGELFF. CDR3 coding DNA: TGCGCCAGCAGCCCGGACGCGGGATGGAACACCGGGGAGCTGTTTTTT.

The J gene is TRBJ1-2, the V gene TRBV6-1; D is undetermined. The germline CDR1 and CDR2 sequences are MNHNS and SASEGT. CDR3 size: 15 residues. The V end was cut by 0 bases, the J end by 4 bases, with 12 bases between. The CDR3 is CASSEAGRKGYGYTF. DNA for the CDR3: TGTGCCAGCAGTGAAGCAGGGAGAAAGGGCTATGGCTACACCTTC.

As concerns this clone: At one of its ends the junction is not consistent with the germline gene, which may arise from a read error. The rearrangement links TRBV7-7 to TRBJ2-5, with TRBD2 matching over 10 bases. The V gene's germline CDR1 is SSHAT and CDR2 FNYEAQ (reference sequence). This CDR3 is 15 amino acids long. As DNA, the CDR3 is TGTGCTAGCAGCTTGACTGGGACTAGCGACGAGACCCAGTACTTC. This gives the protein CASSLTGTSDETQYF.

The genes are TRBV6-6 and TRBJ2-7, with D perhaps TRBD2 (6 bases). Germline lookup yields CDR1 MNHNY and CDR2 SVGAGI (reference sequence). The CDR3 contains 16 residues. Trimming pared 5 bases from V and 1 base from J, leaving 18 bases between. DNA of the CDR3: TGTGCCAGCAGTCCCCCTATCTTGCGGGGATCCTACGAGCAGTACTTC. Protein: CASSPPILRGSYEQYF.

The genes are TRBV5-1 and TRBJ1-5, with D uncertain. Germline values: CDR1 SGHRS, CDR2 YFSETQ. The CDR3 contains 13 residues. Trimming removed 0 bases at V and 3 bases at J, with 4 bases between. CDR3 sequence: CASSLGTNQPQHF. CDR3 bases: TGCGCCAGCAGCTTGGGCACCAATCAGCCCCAGCATTTT.

The V gene is TRBV6-2 or TRBV6-3, the J gene TRBJ1-2; 7 bases fit TRBD1. V was clipped by 4 bases and J by 4 bases; unmatched bases: 18. The length of the CDR3 is 18 residues. Per germline, CDR1 MNHEY and CDR2 SVGEGT. The CDR3 DNA reads as TGTGCCAGCAGTTCCTTCGGGGACAGCTTTAGTAGGAGCTATGGCTACACCTTC. It codes for CASSSFGDSFSRSYGYTF.

This clone was seen once. The gene calls are TRBV5-5 and TRBJ1-2; no clear D gene. There are 16 residues in the CDR3. Trimming shortened V by 0 bases and J by 6 bases, and 18 bases separated the two germline ends. Germline V gene lookup returns CDR1 SGHKS and CDR2 YYEKEE (reference sequence). In DNA form, the CDR3 reads TGTGCCAGCAGCTTGGAAGCCCAGGCCCTATCTCATGGCTACACCTTC. Protein sequence: CASSLEAQALSHGYTF.

This chain joins TRBV5-4 and TRBJ1-4; the D gene is possibly TRBD1 (5 bases). The CDR3 runs to 15 residues. Trimming stripped 4 bases from V and 0 bases from J, with 10 bases between. Germline CDR1 SGHNT, CDR2 YYREEE (reference sequence). The CDR3 coding sequence is TGTGCCAGCAGCGGAACAGGTGCAACTAATGAAAAACTGTTTTTT. Protein: CASSGTGATNEKLFF.

V is TRBV30 and J is TRBJ2-1, with 7 bases lining up with TRBD2. Germline-derived CDR1 and CDR2 are GTSNPN and SVGIG (reference sequence). Trimming cost V 1 base and J 9 bases; bases outside gene matches: 3. The CDR3 contains 12 residues. CDR3 DNA sequence: TGTGCCTGGAGTGGGGGGGGGAGTGAGCAGTTCTTC. Encoded protein: CAWSGGGSEQFF.

This clone qualifies as medium-sized. This sequence joins TRBV3-1 (or the pseudogene TRBV3-2) and TRBJ2-5, with D tentatively TRBD2 (6 bases). V was pared by 1 base and J by 0 bases, with 6 bases between. CDR1 is LGHDT, CDR2 YNNKEL, per germline (reference sequence). The length of the CDR3 is 14 residues. The CDR3 DNA reads TGTGCCAGCAGCCAAGGGGACTACCAAGAGACCCAGTACTTC. This encodes CASSQGDYQETQYF.

The chain joins TRBV6-2 or TRBV6-3 to TRBJ1-5, with a tentative D call TRBD1 (5 bases). The CDR3 sequence is 16 residues long. CDR1 MNHEY and CDR2 SVGEGT come from the germline V gene. V lost 2 bases and J lost 3, with 14 bases in between. The CDR3 loop is CASSYAGRPYNQPQHF. Written as DNA, the CDR3 is TGTGCCAGCAGTTACGCGGGGCGTCCCTACAATCAGCCCCAGCATTTT.

This clone was counted a single time. The gene calls are TRBV10-2 and TRBJ1-1; D uncertain. The CDR3 has 12 residues. CDR1 WSHSY and CDR2 SAAADI come from the germline V gene. The germline V and J ends were trimmed by 6 bases and 7 bases, with 12 bases remaining between them. CDR3 DNA: TGCGCCAGCAGCCCCTCTTCCATTGAAGCTTTCTTT. This codes for CASSPSSIEAFF.

The chain is built from TRBV3-1 (or the pseudogene TRBV3-2) and TRBJ2-2; D gene uncertain. The germline V gene has CDR1 LGHDT and CDR2 YNNKEL (reference sequence). The V end lost 0 bases, the J end lost 1 base, and 6 bases lay between the germline ends. The CDR3 length is 15 residues. This CDR3 reads CASSQDFLNTGELFF. CDR3 sequence (DNA): TGTGCCAGCAGCCAAGATTTCCTGAACACCGGGGAGCTGTTTTTT.

The rearrangement links TRBV11-2 to TRBJ1-6; tentative D call: TRBD1 (5 bases). CDR1 SGHAT and CDR2 FQNNGV come from the germline V gene. This CDR3 spans 15 amino acids. The V gene lost 0 bases and the J gene lost 4 bases, with 7 bases spanning the gap. CDR3 residues: CASSLDQGYNSPLHF. CDR3 coding DNA: TGTGCCAGCAGCTTAGATCAGGGTTATAATTCACCCCTCCACTTT.

The chain combines TRBV5-5 with TRBJ2-1; no reliable D call. Trimming pared 0 bases from V and 9 bases from J, leaving 7 bases between. CDR3 length: 12 amino acids. The germline gives CDR1 SGHKS, CDR2 YYEKEE (reference sequence). The CDR3 DNA follows: TGTGCCAGCAGCTTGGCCGTTTTTGAGCAGTTCTTC. Protein product: CASSLAVFEQFF.

V usage is TRBV19 and J usage is TRBJ2-2, with TRBD2 matching over 14 bases. Germline trimming cut 5 bases from V and 0 bases from J; bases unmatched to any gene: 2. CDR1 and CDR2 from the germline V gene are LNHDA and SQIVND (reference sequence). This CDR3 spans 17 amino acids. As DNA, the CDR3 is TGTGCCAGTAGTGGACTAGCGGGAGGCTCGAACACCGGGGAGCTGTTTTTT. Translated: CASSGLAGGSNTGELFF.